The 9 T cell receptor beta chains below were found in one sample sequenced in a study of blood T cell repertoires in COVID-19. Some clones are missing from TCRdb's copy, which holds only in-frame ones; the method was immunoSEQ multiplex PCR. The profile shows 61,000 or so clones, approximately 80% of them singletons. The sample was peripheral blood. Source of these receptors: an elderly woman with acute or convalescent COVID-19.

J is TRBJ2-7 and V is TRBV19; D perhaps matches TRBD2 (5 bases). The germline CDR1 and CDR2 sequences are LNHDA and SQIVND (reference sequence). The CDR3 sequence is 15 residues long. V was trimmed by 3 bases and J by 0 bases, leaving 12 bases between them. The CDR3 is CASSIGSSYSYEQYF. The CDR3 DNA is TGTGCCAGTAGTATCGGGTCTAGCTACTCCTACGAGCAGTACTTC.

This clone was recorded only once. The V call is TRBV6-5, the J call TRBJ2-1, with D possibly matching TRBD2 (5 bases). V lost 7 bases and J lost 4, with 14 bases in between. This CDR3 comprises 14 residues. Germline V gives CDR1 MNHEY, CDR2 SVGAGI. CDR3 sequence: CASKLQGGYNEQFF. The CDR3 nucleotides are TGTGCCAGCAAGTTACAAGGCGGGTACAATGAGCAGTTCTTC.

The gene calls are TRBV2 and TRBJ1-1; D unclear. The germline gives CDR1 SNHLY, CDR2 FYNNEI. Trimming cost V 11 bases and J 0 bases, with 13 bases left between them. This CDR3 has 13 amino acids. CDR3 bases: TGTGCCCGCCACACCCAACTGAACACTGAAGCTTTCTTT. It encodes CARHTQLNTEAFF.

The genes are TRBV27 and TRBJ2-1, with D maybe TRBD1 (6 bases). This CDR3 region has 12 residues. CDR1 MNHEY and CDR2 SMNVEV come from the germline V gene (reference sequence). The germline V and J ends were trimmed by 7 bases and 9 bases, with 13 bases remaining between them. The CDR3 region is CASKLRGTEQFF. CDR3 in DNA: TGTGCCAGCAAGTTGAGGGGGACTGAGCAGTTCTTC.

The genes are TRBV27 and TRBJ2-1; maybe TRBD2 (7 bases). The CDR3 loop spans 15 amino acids. V was shortened by 1 base and J by 5 bases, with 12 bases between the two germline ends. CDR1 and CDR2 from the germline V gene are MNHEY and SMNVEV (reference sequence). The CDR3: CASSLWGGNDNEQFF. The CDR3 region has the DNA TGTGCCAGCAGTTTATGGGGGGGCAACGACAATGAGCAGTTCTTC.

The chain uses TRBV28 and TRBJ2-2; perhaps TRBD2 as D (6 bases). Germline values: CDR1 MDHEN, CDR2 SYDVKM. V gave up 7 bases and J gave up 7 bases, with 13 bases separating them. The CDR3 length is 13 residues. The CDR3 nucleotides are TGTGCCAGCACCCCGGGGGAGAACGGGGAGCTGTTTTTT. It yields the protein CASTPGENGELFF.

The chain recombines TRBV6-2 or TRBV6-3 with TRBJ2-7; perhaps TRBD2 as D (5 bases). V was clipped by 2 bases and J by 6 bases, with 8 bases between them. In germline, CDR1 is MNHEY, CDR2 SVGEGT. The CDR3 length is 12 residues. For the CDR3, the DNA is TGTGCCAGCAGTTACGGTGAGGGCGAGCAGTACTTC. Its protein product is CASSYGEGEQYF.

This chain uses TRBV5-1 with TRBJ2-7; D might be TRBD1 (5 bases). This CDR3 has 15 amino acids. CDR1 SGHRS and CDR2 YFSETQ come from the germline V gene. Trimming stripped 0 bases from V and 3 bases from J, with 13 bases between. This CDR3 reads CASSLAEQALYEQYF. Here the CDR3 DNA reads TGCGCCAGCAGCTTGGCCGAACAGGCCCTCTACGAGCAGTACTTC.

This clone appeared once. This chain links TRBV5-1 with TRBJ1-1; the D is unclear. This CDR3 is built from 13 residues. Germline V CDR1 and CDR2: SGHRS, YFSETQ. With 4 bases removed from V and 4 bases from J, the gap between germline ends came to 11 bases. CDR3 sequence reads: CASSLAFTTEAFF. The CDR3 nucleotides read TGCGCCAGCAGCCTAGCCTTTACCACTGAAGCTTTCTTT.